This T cell receptor beta chain was observed in a study of T cell changes during pregnancy in multiple sclerosis. J was trimmed by 7 bases and V by 2 bases; bases with no gene match: 4. CDR3 size: 13 residues. Germline assignment: CDR1 MDHEN and CDR2 SYDVKM. Only in-frame clones appear in the TCRdb table, and some are missing; sequencing was by immunoSEQ multiplex PCR. The sample holds roughly 80,000 clones; roughly nine tenths are singletons and the top ten take 2.5% to 3%. The sample consisted of peripheral blood, taken before pregnancy. The TCR sequence derives from a female donor with multiple sclerosis, enrolled in a pregnancy study. This chain connects TRBV28 to TRBJ1-1; TRBD1 matches 7 bases. CDR3 loop: CASSLPGQYEAFF. The CDR3 DNA is TGTGCCAGCAGTTTACCGGGACAGTATGAAGCTTTCTTT.